The clone carrying this T cell receptor beta chain was seen only a few times. The antigen remains undetermined. The data were obtained in a study of T cells in Graves' hyperthyroidism and ophthalmopathy. On the study more broadly: Once the initial diagnosis was made, peripheral blood was obtained before any treatment. Whole-study findings and limits: Onset of ophthalmopathy came a median roughly 6 months after the model predicted it. Blood also carried most thyroid clonotypes expanded above 0.001.

The investigators amplified TCR beta CDR3 regions from RNA transcripts. Researchers ran a first-round RT-PCR on the TCR CDR3 using the HTBI primer set. Each CDR3 protein gets one entry after TCRdb re-called the multiplex PCR reads with MiXCR. This sample carries more than 650,000 distinct CDR3 sequences, 12% to 15% of them seen once, and the ten largest clones take roughly 10%. Source material for PBMCs was 9 to 10 ml fresh peripheral blood. The V gene lost 2 bases and the J gene lost 5 bases, with 9 bases spanning the gap. The CDR3 runs 13 residues. V is TRBV12-3 or TRBV12-4 and J is TRBJ1-2; D gene uncertain. The origin of this receptor is a young woman with Graves' hyperthyroidism. Sequenced sample: blood. This CDR3 is CASSLLRSYGYTF. In nucleotides, the CDR3 is TGTGCCAGCAGTTTACTTAGATCGTATGGCTACACCTTC.